Below, one T cell receptor beta chain is given with its context. These data belong to a study of blood T cell repertoires in COVID-19. Study-level information: Material from acute and convalescent COVID-19 was sourced from the United States, Italy and Spain. From T cells, B-cell-depleted T cells, or PBMCs came the material, which was cDNA or gDNA.

This CDR3 spans 15 amino acids. Per germline, CDR1 SGHAT and CDR2 FQNNGV. V shed 4 bases and J 6 bases; nucleotides not matched to a gene: 11. Methods used by the authors: The authors estimated nucleated cell counts from reference gene primer amplification. Using immunoSEQ multiplex PCR, the repertoire was profiled, and TCRdb retains in-frame clones only, with some absent. V and J calls and clone size are as listed in that table; D and trimming were resolved from the DNA. Of around 20,000 clones in the sample, approximately 94% were seen once. The chain links TRBV11-2 to TRBJ2-7; TRBD1 matches 8 bases. Input material: peripheral blood. This TCR derives from a human donor in a cohort sampled during active COVID-19. The CDR3 protein is CASSSLAAGGSEQYF. Written as DNA, the CDR3 is TGTGCCAGCAGCTCTTTAGCGGCAGGGGGCTCCGAGCAGTACTTC.